This TCR beta chain was recovered during a study of glioma-infiltrating T cells. The iRepertoire nested amplicon-rescue multiplex PCR amplified TCR alpha and beta CDR3s from RNA. Input was roughly 100-450 ng of tissue mRNA or PBMC total RNA. Each CDR3 protein gets one entry after TCRdb re-called the multiplex PCR reads with MiXCR. The table shows tens of thousands of distinct CDR3 sequences, with about a quarter occurring only once. As to this clonotype: The antigen is undetermined.

Findings and caveats of the study: Tissue-blood divergence was below expectation in non-neoplastic patients, above in gliomas.

CDR3 length: 15 residues. Trimming took 4 bases from V and 3 from J, leaving 12 bases between them. From germline, CDR1 is MGHRA and CDR2 YSYEKL. The clonotype comes from a human donor with low-grade glioma or glioblastoma, undergoing nonglioma brain surgery, or in good health (not recorded which). The rearrangement uses TRBV4-1 and TRBJ2-2; D perhaps matches TRBD1 (5 bases). The sample consisted of glioma tissue, nonneoplastic brain tissue, or PBMCs (not recorded which). The CDR3 bases are TGCGCCAGCAGCCGCCAACCACAGGACACCGGGGAGCTGTTTTTT. This sequence encodes CASSRQPQDTGELFF.